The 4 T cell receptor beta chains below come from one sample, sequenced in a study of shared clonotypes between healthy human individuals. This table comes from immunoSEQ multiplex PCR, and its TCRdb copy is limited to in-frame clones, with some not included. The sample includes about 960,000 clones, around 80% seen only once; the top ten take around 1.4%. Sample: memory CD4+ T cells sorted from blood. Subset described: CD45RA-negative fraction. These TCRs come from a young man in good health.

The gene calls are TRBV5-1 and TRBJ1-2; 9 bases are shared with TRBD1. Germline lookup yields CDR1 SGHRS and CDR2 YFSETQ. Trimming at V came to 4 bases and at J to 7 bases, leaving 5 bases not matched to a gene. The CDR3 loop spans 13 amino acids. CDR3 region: CASSPGTGFGYTF. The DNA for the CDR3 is TGCGCCAGCAGCCCCGGGACAGGGTTTGGCTACACCTTC.

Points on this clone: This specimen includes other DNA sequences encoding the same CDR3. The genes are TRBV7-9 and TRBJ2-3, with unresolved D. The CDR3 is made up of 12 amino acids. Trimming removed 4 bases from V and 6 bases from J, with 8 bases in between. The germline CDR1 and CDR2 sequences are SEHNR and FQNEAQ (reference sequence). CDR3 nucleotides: TGTGCCAGCAGCTCTTTGGCGGATACGCAGTATTTT. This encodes CASSSLADTQYF.

For the CDR3, the DNA is TGTGCCAGCAGCTTAGGTCACGGGGATACGCAGTATTTT. This codes for CASSLGHGDTQYF. The chain couples TRBV5-6 to TRBJ2-3; no firm D call. CDR1 is SGHDT, CDR2 YYEEEE, per germline. This CDR3 contains 13 residues. V was shortened by 2 bases and J by 6 bases, with 10 bases between the two germline ends.

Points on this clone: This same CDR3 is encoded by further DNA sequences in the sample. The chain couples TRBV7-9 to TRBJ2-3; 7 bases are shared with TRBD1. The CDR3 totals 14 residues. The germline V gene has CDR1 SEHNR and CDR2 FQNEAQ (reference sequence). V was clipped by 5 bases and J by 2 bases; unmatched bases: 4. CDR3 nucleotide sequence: TGTGCCAGCAGCCTCGACAGGGACACAGATACGCAGTATTTT. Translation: CASSLDRDTDTQYF.